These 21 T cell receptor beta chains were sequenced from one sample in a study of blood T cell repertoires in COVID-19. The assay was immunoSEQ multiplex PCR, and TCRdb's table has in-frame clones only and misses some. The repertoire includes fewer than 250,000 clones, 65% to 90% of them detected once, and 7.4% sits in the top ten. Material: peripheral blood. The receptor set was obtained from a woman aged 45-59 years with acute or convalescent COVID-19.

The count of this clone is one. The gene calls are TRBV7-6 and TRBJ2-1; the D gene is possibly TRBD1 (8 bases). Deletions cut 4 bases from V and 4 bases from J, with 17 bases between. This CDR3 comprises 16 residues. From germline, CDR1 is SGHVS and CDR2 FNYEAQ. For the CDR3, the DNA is TGTGCCAGCAGCTCAACTAACAGGGGGGGATACAATGAGCAGTTCTTC. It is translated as CASSSTNRGGYNEQFF.

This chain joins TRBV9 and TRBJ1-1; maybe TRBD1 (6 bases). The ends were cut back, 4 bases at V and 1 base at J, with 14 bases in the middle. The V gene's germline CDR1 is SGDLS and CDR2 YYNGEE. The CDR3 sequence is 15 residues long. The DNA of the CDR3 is TGTGCCAGCAGCCCGCGGGGAGGGGGGAACACTGAAGCTTTCTTT. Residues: CASSPRGGGNTEAFF.

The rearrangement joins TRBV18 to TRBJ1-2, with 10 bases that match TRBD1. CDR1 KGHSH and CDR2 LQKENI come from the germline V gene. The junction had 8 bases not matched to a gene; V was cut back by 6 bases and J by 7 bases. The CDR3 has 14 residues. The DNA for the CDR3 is TGTGCCAGCTCTCGAGAGACAGGGGGCTCTGGCTACACCTTC. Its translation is CASSRETGGSGYTF.

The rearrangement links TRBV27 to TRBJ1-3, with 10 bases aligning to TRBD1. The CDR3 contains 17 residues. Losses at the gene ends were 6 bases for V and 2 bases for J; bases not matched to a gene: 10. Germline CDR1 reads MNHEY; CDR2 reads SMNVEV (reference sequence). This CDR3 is CASSQTSGTGAGNTIYF. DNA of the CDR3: TGTGCCAGCAGCCAAACATCAGGGACAGGGGCTGGAAACACCATATATTTT.

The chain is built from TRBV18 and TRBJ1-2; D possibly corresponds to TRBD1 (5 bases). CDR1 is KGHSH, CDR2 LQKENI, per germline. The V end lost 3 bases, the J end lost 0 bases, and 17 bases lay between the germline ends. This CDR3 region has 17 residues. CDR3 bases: TGTGCCAGCTCACCGGACCATAGACAGCCAACTAACTATGGCTACACCTTC. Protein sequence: CASSPDHRQPTNYGYTF.

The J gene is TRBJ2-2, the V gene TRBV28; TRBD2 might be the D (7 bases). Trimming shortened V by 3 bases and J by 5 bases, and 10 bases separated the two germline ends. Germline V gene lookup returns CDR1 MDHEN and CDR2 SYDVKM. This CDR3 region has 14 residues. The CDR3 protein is CASSLGGATGELFF. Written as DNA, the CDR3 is TGTGCCAGCAGTTTGGGGGGGGCAACCGGGGAGCTGTTTTTT.

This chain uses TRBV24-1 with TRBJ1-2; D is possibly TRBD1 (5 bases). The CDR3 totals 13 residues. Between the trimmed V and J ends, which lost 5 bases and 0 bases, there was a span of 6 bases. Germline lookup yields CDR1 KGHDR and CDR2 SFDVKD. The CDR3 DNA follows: TGTGCCACCAGTGCAGGGCCTAACTATGGCTACACCTTC. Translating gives CATSAGPNYGYTF.

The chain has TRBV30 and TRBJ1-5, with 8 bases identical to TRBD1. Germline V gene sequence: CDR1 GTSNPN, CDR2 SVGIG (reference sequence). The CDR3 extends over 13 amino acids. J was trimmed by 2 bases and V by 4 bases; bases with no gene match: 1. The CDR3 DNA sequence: TGTGCCTGGACGACAGGGGGCAATCAGCCCCAGCATTTT. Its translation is CAWTTGGNQPQHF.

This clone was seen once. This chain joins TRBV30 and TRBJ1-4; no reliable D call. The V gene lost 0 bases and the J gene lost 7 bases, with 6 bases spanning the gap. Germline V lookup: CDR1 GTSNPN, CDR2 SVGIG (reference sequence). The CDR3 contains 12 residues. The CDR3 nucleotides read TGTGCCTGGAGTGTTATCCGTGAAAAACTGTTTTTT. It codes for CAWSVIREKLFF.

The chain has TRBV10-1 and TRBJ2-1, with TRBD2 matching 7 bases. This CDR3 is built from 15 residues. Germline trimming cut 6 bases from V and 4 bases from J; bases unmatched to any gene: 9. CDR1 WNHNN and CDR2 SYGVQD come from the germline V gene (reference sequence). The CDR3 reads CASSFGGRGYNEQFF. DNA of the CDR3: TGCGCCAGCAGCTTCGGCGGGAGAGGTTACAATGAGCAGTTCTTC.

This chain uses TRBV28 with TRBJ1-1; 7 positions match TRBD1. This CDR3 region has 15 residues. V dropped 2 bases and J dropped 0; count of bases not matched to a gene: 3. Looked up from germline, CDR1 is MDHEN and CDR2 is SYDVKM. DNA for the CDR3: TGTGCCAGCAGTTTACCCGACAGGGTGAACACTGAAGCTTTCTTT. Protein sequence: CASSLPDRVNTEAFF.

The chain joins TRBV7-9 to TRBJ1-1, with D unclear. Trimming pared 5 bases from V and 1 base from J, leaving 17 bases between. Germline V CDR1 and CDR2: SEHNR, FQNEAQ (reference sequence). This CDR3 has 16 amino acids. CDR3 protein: CASSPRTGNPNTEAFF. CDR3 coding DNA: TGTGCCAGCAGCCCCAGGACTGGAAATCCGAACACTGAAGCTTTCTTT.

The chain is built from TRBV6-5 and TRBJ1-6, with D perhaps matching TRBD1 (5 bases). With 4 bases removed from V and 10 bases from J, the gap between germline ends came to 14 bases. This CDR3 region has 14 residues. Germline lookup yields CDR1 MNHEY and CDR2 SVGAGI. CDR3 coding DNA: TGTGCCAGCAGTTCCCGACAGATGGAGTCACCCCTCCACTTT. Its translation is CASSSRQMESPLHF.

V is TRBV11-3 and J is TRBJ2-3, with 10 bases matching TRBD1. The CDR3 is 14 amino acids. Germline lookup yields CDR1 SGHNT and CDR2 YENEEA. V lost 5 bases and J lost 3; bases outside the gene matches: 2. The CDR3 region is CASSDRGRTDTQYF. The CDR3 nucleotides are TGTGCCAGCAGCGACAGGGGGCGTACAGATACGCAGTATTTT.

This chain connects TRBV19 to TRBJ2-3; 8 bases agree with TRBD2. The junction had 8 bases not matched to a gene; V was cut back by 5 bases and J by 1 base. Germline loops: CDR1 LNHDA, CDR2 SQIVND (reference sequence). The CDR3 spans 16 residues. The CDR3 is CASSGPHSGGTDTQYF. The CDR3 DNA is TGTGCCAGTAGTGGGCCCCATAGCGGGGGCACAGATACGCAGTATTTT.

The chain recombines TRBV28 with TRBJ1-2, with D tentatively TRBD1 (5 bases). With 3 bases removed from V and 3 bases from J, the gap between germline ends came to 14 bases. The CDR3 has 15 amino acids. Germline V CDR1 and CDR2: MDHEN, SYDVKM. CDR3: CASSFSGQSYYGYTF. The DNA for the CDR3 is TGTGCCAGCAGTTTCTCCGGACAAAGTTACTATGGCTACACCTTC.

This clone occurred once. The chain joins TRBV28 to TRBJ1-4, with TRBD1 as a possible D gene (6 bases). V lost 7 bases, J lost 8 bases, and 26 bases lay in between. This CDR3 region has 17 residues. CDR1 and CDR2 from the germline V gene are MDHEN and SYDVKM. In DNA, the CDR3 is TGTGCCAGCACCCTAGGAGGGGGGGGGAGGCTTCGGGAAAAACTGTTTTTT. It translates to CASTLGGGGRLREKLFF.

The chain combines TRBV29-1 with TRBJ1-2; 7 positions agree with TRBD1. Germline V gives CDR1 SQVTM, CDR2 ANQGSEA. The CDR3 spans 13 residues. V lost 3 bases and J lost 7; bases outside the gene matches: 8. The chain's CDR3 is CSVDFYRGRGYTF. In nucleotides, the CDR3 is TGCAGCGTTGATTTTTACAGGGGACGTGGCTACACCTTC.

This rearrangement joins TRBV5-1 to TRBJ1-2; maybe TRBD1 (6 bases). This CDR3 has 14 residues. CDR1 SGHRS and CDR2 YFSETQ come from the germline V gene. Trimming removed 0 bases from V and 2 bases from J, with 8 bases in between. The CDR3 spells CASSLGQGNYGYTF. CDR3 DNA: TGCGCCAGCAGCTTGGGGCAGGGGAACTATGGCTACACCTTC.

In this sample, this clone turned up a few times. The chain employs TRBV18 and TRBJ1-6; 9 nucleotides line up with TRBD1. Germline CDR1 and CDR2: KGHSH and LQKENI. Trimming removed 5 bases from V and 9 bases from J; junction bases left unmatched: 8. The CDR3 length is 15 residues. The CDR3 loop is CASSTSGTGISPLHF. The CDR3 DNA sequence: TGTGCCAGCTCAACCTCCGGGACAGGGATTTCACCCCTCCACTTT. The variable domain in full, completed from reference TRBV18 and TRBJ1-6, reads NAGVMQNPRHLVRRRGQEARLRCSPMKGHSHVYWYRQLPEEGLKFMVYLQKENIIDESGMPKERFSAEFPKEGPSILRIQQVVRGDSAAYFCASSTSGTGISPLHFGNGTRLTVT.

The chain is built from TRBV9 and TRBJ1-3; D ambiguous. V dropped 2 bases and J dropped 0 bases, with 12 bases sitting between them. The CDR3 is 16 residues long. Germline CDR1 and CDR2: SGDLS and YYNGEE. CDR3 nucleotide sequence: TGTGCCAGCAGCGTCGTAGACTTAGACTCTGGAAACACCATATATTTT. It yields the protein CASSVVDLDSGNTIYF.